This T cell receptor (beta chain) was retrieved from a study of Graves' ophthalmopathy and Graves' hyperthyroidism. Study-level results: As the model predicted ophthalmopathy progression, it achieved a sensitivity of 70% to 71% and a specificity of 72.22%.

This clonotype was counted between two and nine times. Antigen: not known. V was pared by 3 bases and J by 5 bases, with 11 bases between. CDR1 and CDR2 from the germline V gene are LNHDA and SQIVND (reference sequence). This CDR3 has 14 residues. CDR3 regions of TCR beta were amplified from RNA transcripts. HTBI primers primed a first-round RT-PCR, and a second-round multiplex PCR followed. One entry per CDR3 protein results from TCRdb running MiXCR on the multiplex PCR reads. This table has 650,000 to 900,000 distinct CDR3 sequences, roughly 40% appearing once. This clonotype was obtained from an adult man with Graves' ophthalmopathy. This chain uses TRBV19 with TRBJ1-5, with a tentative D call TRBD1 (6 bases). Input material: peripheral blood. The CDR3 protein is CASSMEDRYQPQHF. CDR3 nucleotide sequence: TGTGCCAGTAGTATGGAGGACAGATATCAGCCCCAGCATTTT.